Shown below are 20 T cell receptor beta chains from a single sample sequenced in a study of T cells in Graves' hyperthyroidism and ophthalmopathy. The TCR beta CDR3 regions underwent amplification using RNA transcripts as the source. The HTBI set primed first-round TCR CDR3 RT-PCR. TCRdb called the multiplex PCR reads again in MiXCR, with one record for every CDR3 protein. This sample has 280,000 or so distinct CDR3 sequences, with roughly 15% found just once. The material sequenced was blood. Every receptor here comes from a woman aged 45 to 65 with Graves' hyperthyroidism that later progressed to Graves' ophthalmopathy.

This rearrangement joins TRBV4-2 to TRBJ1-2; TRBD1 aligns across 7 bases. J lost 8 bases, V lost 4 bases, and 13 bases had no gene match. This CDR3 contains 15 residues. Germline CDR1 is LGHNA and CDR2 is YNFKEQ. CDR3: CASSPRGASSGGYTF. The CDR3 DNA reads as TGTGCCAGCAGCCCCAGGGGGGCTTCCTCCGGGGGCTACACCTTC.

This clonotype has ten or more counts. The chain is built from TRBV28 and TRBJ1-5; tentative D call: TRBD1 (6 bases). From germline, CDR1 is MDHEN and CDR2 SYDVKM. This CDR3 is built from 15 residues. Trimming stripped 6 bases from V and 4 bases from J, with 16 bases between. This CDR3 is CASSSPRGPNQPQHF. The CDR3 coding sequence is TGTGCCAGCAGCTCTCCTCGGGGGCCTAATCAGCCCCAGCATTTT.

Comment on this clonotype: This may stem from a read error, because a much larger clone lies one nucleotide away. The V gene is TRBV5-1, the J gene TRBJ2-5, with D possibly matching TRBD1 (6 bases). CDR3 length equals 13 residues. CDR1 and CDR2 from the germline V gene are SGHRS and YFSETQ. Here the CDR3 reads CASSFDRREAQYF. CDR3 coding DNA: TGCGCCAGCAGTTTTGACAGGCGAGAGGCCCAGTACTTC.

This chain connects TRBV18 to TRBJ1-3; D is undetermined. The germline CDR1 and CDR2 sequences are KGHSH and LQKENI. CDR3 length: 16 amino acids. Trimming left V 3 bases short and J 0 bases short, with 12 bases between. In nucleotides, the CDR3 is TGTGCCAGCTCACCGGGAGTTTCTAACTCTGGAAACACCATATATTTT. Its protein is CASSPGVSNSGNTIYF.

The table lists this clonotype with many counts. The rearrangement uses TRBV20-1 and TRBJ1-6, with D possibly being TRBD1 (5 bases). The V end lost 1 base, the J end lost 8 bases, and 9 bases lay between the germline ends. The CDR3 sequence is 13 residues long. CDR1 is DFQATT and CDR2 is SNEGSKA in the germline V gene (reference sequence). CDR3 region: CSARGGSDSPLHF. In nucleotides, the CDR3 is TGCAGTGCTAGAGGGGGCTCAGATTCACCCCTCCACTTT.

This clonotype occurred many times. The V and J genes are TRBV20-1 and TRBJ2-1, with 11 bases aligning to TRBD2. V trimming: 3 bases; J trimming: 6 bases; junction bases outside the gene matches: 10. This CDR3 is built from 16 residues. Germline V gene data show CDR1 as DFQATT and CDR2 as SNEGSKA (reference sequence). CDR3 DNA: TGCAGTGCTAGCCAGACTAGCGGGATTGAGGTCAATGAGCAGTTCTTC. It specifies CSASQTSGIEVNEQFF.

This chain connects TRBV30 to TRBJ2-7; D ambiguous. This CDR3 has 13 amino acids. Germline V gives CDR1 GTSNPN, CDR2 SVGIG (reference sequence). Trimming took 3 bases from V and 4 from J, leaving 13 bases between them. The CDR3 DNA follows: TGTGCCTGGAGCACGGTCCTTACTTACGAGCAGTACTTC. It specifies CAWSTVLTYEQYF.

The chain is built from TRBV10-3 and TRBJ1-2; 8 positions match TRBD1. Trimming took 4 bases from V and 7 from J; bases not matched to a gene: 8. Looked up from germline, CDR1 is ENHRY and CDR2 is SYGVKD. CDR3 length: 14 amino acids. The CDR3 loop reads CAISARTGLSGYTF. The CDR3 DNA reads TGTGCCATCAGTGCTAGGACAGGGCTGAGTGGCTACACCTTC.

V usage is TRBV28 and J usage is TRBJ2-2; 11 nucleotides align to TRBD2. CDR1 and CDR2 from the germline V gene are MDHEN and SYDVKM. This CDR3 contains 18 residues. J gave up 4 bases and V 7 bases, and 14 bases lay outside the gene matches. CDR3 loop: CASTGFSIAGGRTGELFF. The CDR3 DNA follows: TGTGCCAGCACCGGGTTCTCCATAGCGGGAGGGCGCACCGGGGAGCTGTTTTTT. Together with reference TRBV28 and TRBJ2-2, the CDR3 gives the full variable domain: DVKVTQSSRYLVKRTGEKVFLECVQDMDHENMFWYRQDPGLGLRLIYFSYDVKMKEKGDIPEGYSVSREKKERFSLILESASTNQTSMYLCASTGFSIAGGRTGELFFGEGSRLTVL.

This clonotype occurred many times. This chain connects TRBV7-8 to TRBJ1-1; D is unclear. Trimming took 3 bases from V and 3 from J, leaving 8 bases between them. The CDR3 extends over 13 amino acids. The germline gives CDR1 SGHVS, CDR2 FQNEAQ. The CDR3 nucleotides are TGTGCCAGCAGCTTGTTAAGGGACACTGAAGCTTTCTTT. Its protein product is CASSLLRDTEAFF.

The J gene is TRBJ2-2, the V gene TRBV24-1; the match to TRBD2 covers 9 bases. V gave up 5 bases and J gave up 0 bases; unmatched junction bases: 6. Germline V gene lookup returns CDR1 KGHDR and CDR2 SFDVKD. The CDR3 runs 17 residues. Here the CDR3 reads CATSVGTSPPNTGELFF. Written as DNA, the CDR3 is TGTGCCACCAGTGTCGGGACTAGCCCTCCGAACACCGGGGAGCTGTTTTTT.

This clonotype was recorded many times. This chain connects TRBV7-3 to TRBJ2-1, with 12 bases matching TRBD2. Germline V gene sequence: CDR1 SGHTA, CDR2 FQGTGA. The CDR3 contains 17 residues. The V gene end was trimmed by 5 bases and the J gene end by 4 bases; junction bases not matched to a gene: 9. DNA for the CDR3: TGTGCCAGCAGCCCCCCATCCCTAGCGGGAGGGTACAATGAGCAGTTCTTC. This encodes CASSPPSLAGGYNEQFF.

The table lists this clonotype with many counts. The chain joins TRBV18 to TRBJ2-2, with 12 nucleotides matching TRBD1. CDR1 is KGHSH and CDR2 is LQKENI in the germline V gene. J was trimmed by 0 bases and V by 4 bases; bases with no gene match: 6. CDR3 length: 18 amino acids. The CDR3 spells CASSLSGTGGANTGELFF. The DNA for the CDR3 is TGTGCCAGCTCACTCTCCGGGACAGGGGGCGCGAACACCGGGGAGCTGTTTTTT.

This clonotype was counted many times. The chain couples TRBV2 to TRBJ2-7; D is undetermined. The CDR3 loop spans 15 amino acids. The germline V and J ends were trimmed by 7 bases and 1 base, with 17 bases remaining between them. Germline V gives CDR1 SNHLY, CDR2 FYNNEI. The CDR3: CASKVSGAESYEQYF. In DNA form, the CDR3 reads TGTGCCAGCAAGGTATCCGGCGCAGAGTCCTACGAGCAGTACTTC.

This clonotype was counted many times. This CDR3 reads CASSRRDSSYEQYF. The CDR3 region has the DNA TGTGCCAGCAGTAGACGGGACAGCTCCTACGAGCAGTACTTC. The chain has TRBV7-9 and TRBJ2-7, with TRBD1 matching over 7 bases. Germline V gives CDR1 SEHNR, CDR2 FQNEAQ (reference sequence). The CDR3 is made up of 14 amino acids. Losses at the gene ends were 6 bases for V and 0 bases for J; bases not matched to a gene: 5.

The V gene is TRBV24-1, the J gene TRBJ2-1, with 7 bases lining up with TRBD2. Germline CDR1 KGHDR, CDR2 SFDVKD. The CDR3 has 15 residues. The trim removed 7 bases at V and 5 bases at J, leaving 10 bases unmatched. In DNA form, the CDR3 reads TGTGCCACCAGGGGTTGGCGGGAGATCGACAATGAGCAGTTCTTC. Protein sequence: CATRGWREIDNEQFF.

This clonotype has ten or more counts. V is TRBV28 and J is TRBJ2-6; the D is unclear. Germline V gives CDR1 MDHEN, CDR2 SYDVKM. V lost 4 bases to trimming and J lost 0 bases, with 19 bases between them. CDR3 length equals 19 residues. CDR3 DNA: TGTGCCAGCAGTTCTACCCGGGTATTCCTGCACTCTGGGGCCAACGTCCTGACTTTC. Its protein is CASSSTRVFLHSGANVLTF.

This clonotype was observed at least ten times. The rearrangement joins TRBV20-1 to TRBJ2-3; TRBD2 matches at 13 bases. CDR1 is DFQATT and CDR2 is SNEGSKA in the germline V gene (reference sequence). The CDR3 is made up of 15 amino acids. The ends lost 4 bases at V and 2 bases at J; junction bases unmatched: 3. Here the CDR3 DNA reads TGCAGTGCTAACGGACTAGCGGGAGACACAGATACGCAGTATTTT. It translates to CSANGLAGDTDTQYF.

This clonotype appeared many times. The chain is built from TRBV10-3 and TRBJ2-7; D possibly matches TRBD1 or TRBD2 (5 bases each). The germline V and J ends were trimmed by 4 bases and 4 bases, with 20 bases remaining between them. CDR1 and CDR2 (germline): ENHRY, SYGVKD. The CDR3 has 16 amino acids. The CDR3 nucleotides read TGTGCCATCAGTGGGCTGGGACGCCTAGAGATATACGAGCAGTACTTC. Translation: CAISGLGRLEIYEQYF.

There are a few counts of this clonotype. The gene calls are TRBV4-1 and TRBJ2-5, with D tentatively TRBD1 (5 bases). CDR1 is MGHRA and CDR2 is YSYEKL in the germline V gene. The CDR3 has 14 residues. The V end lost 3 bases, the J end lost 1 base, and 9 bases lay between the germline ends. The CDR3 DNA reads as TGCGCCAGCAGCCAGTTAGGGGTCCAAGAGACCCAGTACTTC. Translated: CASSQLGVQETQYF.